These 21 T cell receptor beta chains originate from one sample sequenced in a study of a mutant IDH1 vaccine in newly diagnosed glioma. Sequenced by immunoSEQ multiplex PCR; TCRdb stores in-frame clones only, minus some. The table lists 85,000 to 100,000 clones, about four fifths of them singletons, with around 7.5% in the top ten. Time point given: baseline, week 1 (first vaccination visit). Treatment defined: pre-vaccination baseline after standard-of-care therapy. Sample: PBMCs, taken from a glioma patient treated with radiotherapy, temozolomide or both. These receptors all come from a man in his forties with glioma.

This sequence joins TRBV9 and TRBJ2-1; 10 bases line up with TRBD2. Germline V gene sequence: CDR1 SGDLS, CDR2 YYNGEE. CDR3 length equals 15 residues. The junction had 4 bases not matched to a gene; V was cut back by 2 bases and J by 5 bases. CDR3 residues: CASSVSGRSDNEQFF. CDR3 sequence (DNA): TGTGCCAGCAGCGTTAGCGGGAGGTCTGACAATGAGCAGTTCTTC.

The gene calls are TRBV4-3 and TRBJ2-7; 9 positions agree with TRBD2. V was pared by 0 bases and J by 3 bases, with 6 bases of the junction left unmatched. The germline CDR1 and CDR2 sequences are LGHNA and YSLEER. The CDR3 has 16 amino acids. The CDR3 is CASSQDQLAGHYEQYF. CDR3 bases: TGCGCCAGCAGCCAAGATCAACTAGCGGGCCACTACGAGCAGTACTTC.

The table lists this clone with a count of one. This sequence joins TRBV6-5 and TRBJ1-2; 8 bases agree with TRBD1. CDR1 and CDR2 from the germline V gene are MNHEY and SVGAGI. V lost 5 bases and J lost 7; bases outside the gene matches: 3. This CDR3 contains 12 residues. The CDR3 protein is CASSPTGAGYTF. The CDR3 DNA reads as TGTGCCAGCAGTCCGACAGGGGCTGGCTACACCTTC.

The CDR3 region is CASSYSQGNGYTF. In nucleotides, the CDR3 is TGTGCCAGCAGTTACTCGCAGGGGAATGGCTACACCTTC. The rearrangement uses TRBV6-5 and TRBJ1-2, with a possible D match to TRBD1 (6 bases). Trimming shortened V by 0 bases and J by 6 bases, and 8 bases separated the two germline ends. The CDR3 spans 13 residues. The germline CDR1 and CDR2 sequences are MNHEY and SVGAGI.

This chain's CDR3 is CASSLDGVPGGYTF. The CDR3 DNA reads as TGCGCCAGCAGCTTGGATGGGGTCCCGGGTGGCTACACCTTC. The chain uses TRBV5-1 and TRBJ1-2; D gene uncertain. Between the trimmed V and J ends, which lost 0 bases and 7 bases, there was a span of 13 bases. This CDR3 comprises 14 residues. Germline CDR1 and CDR2: SGHRS and YFSETQ.

The chain carries TRBV6-5 and TRBJ2-7, with D possibly TRBD1 on 5 matching bases. This CDR3 contains 13 residues. The V gene lost 0 bases and the J gene lost 4 bases, with 7 bases spanning the gap. Germline V gene lookup returns CDR1 MNHEY and CDR2 SVGAGI. In DNA, the CDR3 is TGTGCCAGCAGTTACTCTCGACAGTACGAGCAGTACTTC. Its protein product is CASSYSRQYEQYF.

The CDR3 DNA reads TGTGCCAGCTCAAGGGGGGTCTCTAGCTCCTACGAGCAGTACTTC. It specifies CASSRGVSSSYEQYF. The chain joins TRBV27 to TRBJ2-7; D may match TRBD1 or TRBD2 (6 bases each). The germline V and J ends were trimmed by 8 bases and 0 bases, with 17 bases remaining between them. The CDR3 extends over 15 amino acids. Germline V gene data show CDR1 as MNHEY and CDR2 as SMNVEV (reference sequence).

This clone has just a few counts. The chain uses TRBV4-3 and TRBJ2-2; 8 bases match TRBD2. The V segment lost 5 bases and the J segment 5 bases; nucleotides outside the gene matches: 7. Germline CDR1 is LGHNA and CDR2 is YSLEER. The CDR3 is 15 residues long. CDR3 DNA: TGCGCCAGCAGCGACAAGACTAGCGAGACCGGGGAGCTGTTTTTT. Its protein product is CASSDKTSETGELFF.

V and J are TRBV2 and TRBJ1-1; possibly TRBD1 for D (6 bases). Per germline, CDR1 SNHLY and CDR2 FYNNEI. V lost 1 base and J 6 bases, leaving 15 bases between the germline ends. The CDR3 totals 15 residues. The chain's CDR3 is CASSEVQGLYPEAFF. The CDR3 DNA reads TGTGCCAGCAGTGAAGTCCAGGGGTTATACCCTGAAGCTTTCTTT.

The chain is built from TRBV7-2 and TRBJ2-7; 8 nucleotides match TRBD1. The CDR3 extends over 15 amino acids. Germline V gene lookup returns CDR1 SGHTA and CDR2 FQGNSA. V lost 8 bases to trimming and J lost 6 bases; unmatched junction nucleotides: 15. In DNA, the CDR3 is TGTGCCAGCGGCTCCATCGCCGGGACAGGTGGCGAGCAGTACTTC. Its translation: CASGSIAGTGGEQYF.

The V and J genes are TRBV5-6 and TRBJ2-7, with 10 bases identical to TRBD1. CDR1 and CDR2 from the germline V gene are SGHDT and YYEEEE. The CDR3 totals 14 residues. With V trimmed by 4 bases and J by 9 bases, 10 bases remained unmatched. CDR3 protein: CASSRGQGIVGQYF. CDR3 bases: TGTGCCAGCAGCCGGGGACAGGGGATCGTCGGGCAGTACTTC.

The V call is TRBV6-1, the J call TRBJ2-1; unclear D gene. The CDR3 has 13 amino acids. Per germline, CDR1 MNHNS and CDR2 SASEGT. The V end lost 7 bases, the J end lost 7 bases, and 14 bases lay between the germline ends. CDR3 nucleotide sequence: TGTGCCAGCAAGAACATGGGGATTAATGAGCAGTTCTTC. Protein product: CASKNMGINEQFF.

Turning to this clone: The same CDR3 arises from other DNA sequences in this sample as well. This sequence joins TRBV15 and TRBJ2-2; D call uncertain. V was pared by 1 base and J by 6 bases, with 6 bases between. CDR3 size: 13 residues. Germline-derived CDR1 and CDR2 are LNHNV and YYDKDF (reference sequence). CDR3 residues: CATSRGDPGELFF. As DNA, the CDR3 is TGTGCCACCAGCAGAGGGGATCCCGGGGAGCTGTTTTTT.

The chain employs TRBV13 and TRBJ2-5, with 10 bases matching TRBD1. Germline trimming cut 4 bases from V and 6 bases from J; bases unmatched to any gene: 5. The CDR3 extends over 14 amino acids. Germline CDR1 is PRHDT and CDR2 is FYEKMQ (reference sequence). Here the CDR3 DNA reads TGTGCCAGCAGCTCGGGACAGGGGCAACAGACCCAGTACTTC. Amino acid sequence: CASSSGQGQQTQYF.

The genes are TRBV5-6 and TRBJ2-3; 10 nucleotides align to TRBD2. CDR1 is SGHDT, CDR2 YYEEEE, per germline. Germline trimming cut 4 bases from V and 3 bases from J; bases unmatched to any gene: 8. The CDR3 covers 16 residues. CDR3 sequence (DNA): TGTGCCAGCAGCCTCCCTAGCGGGAGTAATACAGATACGCAGTATTTT. Its protein product is CASSLPSGSNTDTQYF.

This clone was counted only a few times. The gene calls are TRBV4-1 and TRBJ1-5; TRBD1 might be the D (5 bases). Per the germline V gene, CDR1 is MGHRA and CDR2 is YSYEKL. The V and J ends lost 0 bases and 7 bases respectively, with 13 bases between them. The CDR3 is made up of 15 amino acids. The CDR3 sequence is CASSQEGQGRQPQHF. The DNA for the CDR3 is TGCGCCAGCAGCCAAGAAGGCCAGGGCCGACAGCCCCAGCATTTT.

DNA of the CDR3: TGCGCCAGCAGCTTGGTGGGTAGCGGGATCCAAGAGACCCAGTACTTC. It codes for CASSLVGSGIQETQYF. The chain carries TRBV5-1 and TRBJ2-5; 8 bases are shared with TRBD2. Germline assignment: CDR1 SGHRS and CDR2 YFSETQ. With V trimmed by 0 bases and J by 1 base, 5 bases remained unmatched. This CDR3 comprises 16 residues.

This clone has just one count. CDR3 nucleotides: TGTGCCAGCAGTTTATCGGGTCAGGGGACCCAGTACTTC. This translates into CASSLSGQGTQYF. This chain connects TRBV27 to TRBJ2-5; perhaps TRBD1 as D (5 bases). Germline CDR1 and CDR2: MNHEY and SMNVEV (reference sequence). The CDR3 has 13 amino acids. Trimming took 0 bases from V and 7 from J, leaving 9 bases between them.

The chain uses TRBV6-1 and TRBJ1-3, with D hard to call. Looked up from germline, CDR1 is MNHNS and CDR2 is SASEGT. The ends were cut back, 8 bases at V and 4 bases at J, with 6 bases in the middle. This CDR3 is 11 amino acids long. CDR3 sequence: CASGLGNTIYF. In DNA, the CDR3 is TGTGCCAGCGGTCTCGGAAACACCATATATTTT.

The chain links TRBV7-8 to TRBJ1-5, with D uncertain. V was cut by 5 bases and J by 4 bases, with 9 bases left in between. CDR3 length equals 13 residues. Per the germline V gene, CDR1 is SGHVS and CDR2 is FQNEAQ. The CDR3 bases are TGTGCCAGCAGCCAAGGTGGTAATCAGCCCCAGCATTTT. This translates into CASSQGGNQPQHF.

The rearrangement links TRBV4-1 to TRBJ1-2, with TRBD1 as a possible D gene (5 bases). Trimming took 0 bases from V and 6 from J, leaving 11 bases between them. The CDR3 is 14 residues long. Germline V gene lookup returns CDR1 MGHRA and CDR2 YSYEKL. CDR3 residues: CASSQDRVRNGYTF. For the CDR3, the DNA is TGCGCCAGCAGCCAAGACAGGGTGAGAAATGGCTACACCTTC.